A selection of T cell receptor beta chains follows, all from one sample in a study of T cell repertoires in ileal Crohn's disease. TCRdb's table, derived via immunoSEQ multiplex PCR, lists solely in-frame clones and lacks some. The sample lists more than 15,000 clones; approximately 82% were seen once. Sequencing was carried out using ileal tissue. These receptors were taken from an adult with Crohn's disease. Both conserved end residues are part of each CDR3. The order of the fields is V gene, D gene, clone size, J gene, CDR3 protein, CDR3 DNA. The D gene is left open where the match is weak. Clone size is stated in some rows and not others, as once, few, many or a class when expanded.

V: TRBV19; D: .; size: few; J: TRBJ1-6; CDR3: CASSQRGYNSPLHF; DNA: TGTGCCAGTAGTCAACGGGGCTATAATTCACCCCTCCACTTT
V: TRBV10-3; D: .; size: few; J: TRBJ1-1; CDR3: CAISGRHATANTEAFF; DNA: TGTGCCATCAGTGGGAGGCACGCGACGGCGAACACTGAAGCTTTCTTT
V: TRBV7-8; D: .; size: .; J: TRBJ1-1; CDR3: CASSPREGSTRGTEAFF; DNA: TGTGCCAGCAGCCCTCGGGAGGGATCCACCCGGGGGACTGAAGCTTTCTTT
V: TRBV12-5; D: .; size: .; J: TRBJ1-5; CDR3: CASGLFVARVEGNQPQHF; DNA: TGTGCTAGTGGTTTGTTTGTGGCGAGGGTTGAGGGCAATCAGCCCCAGCATTTT
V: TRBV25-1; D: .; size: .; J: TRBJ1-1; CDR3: CASSPEFDSTEAFF; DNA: TGTGCCAGCAGTCCTGAGTTTGACAGTACTGAAGCTTTCTTT
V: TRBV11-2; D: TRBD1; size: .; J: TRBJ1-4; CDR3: CASSVDRASNEKLFF; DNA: TGTGCCAGCAGCGTCGACAGGGCCTCTAATGAAAAACTGTTTTTT
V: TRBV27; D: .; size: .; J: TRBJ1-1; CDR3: CASSLNTGSEAFF; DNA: TGTGCCAGCAGCCTAAATACGGGGTCTGAAGCTTTCTTT
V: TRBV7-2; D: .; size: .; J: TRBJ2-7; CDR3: CASSHFYEQYF; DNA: TGTGCCAGCAGCCACTTCTACGAGCAGTACTTC
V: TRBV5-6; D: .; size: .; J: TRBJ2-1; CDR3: CASSSVGGEQFF; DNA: TGTGCCAGCAGCTCTGTGGGGGGTGAGCAGTTCTTC
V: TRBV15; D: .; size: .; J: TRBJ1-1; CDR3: CATSRGPGASTEAFF; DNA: TGTGCCACCAGCAGAGGGCCAGGGGCTAGCACTGAAGCTTTCTTT
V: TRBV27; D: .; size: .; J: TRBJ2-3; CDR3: CATLGQSLQDTQYF; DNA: TGTGCCACCCTGGGACAATCCTTGCAAGATACGCAGTATTTT
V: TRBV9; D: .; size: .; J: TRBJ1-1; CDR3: CASSPIRASTEAFF; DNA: TGTGCCAGCAGCCCCATCAGGGCGAGTACTGAAGCTTTCTTT
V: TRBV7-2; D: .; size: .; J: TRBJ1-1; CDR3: CASSLMRDTEAFF; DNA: TGTGCCAGCAGCTTAATGAGGGACACTGAAGCTTTCTTT
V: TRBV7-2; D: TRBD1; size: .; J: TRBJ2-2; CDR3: CASSPSGTENTGELFF; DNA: TGTGCCAGCAGCCCCTCCGGGACAGAGAACACCGGGGAGCTGTTTTTT
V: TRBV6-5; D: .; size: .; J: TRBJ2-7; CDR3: CASSYGPSLDYEQYF; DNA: TGTGCCAGCAGTTACGGGCCTAGCTTAGACTACGAGCAGTACTTC
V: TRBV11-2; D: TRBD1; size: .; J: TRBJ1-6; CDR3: CASSLVGTGVGNSPLHF; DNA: TGTGCCAGCAGCTTAGTGGGGACAGGCGTGGGAAATTCACCCCTCCACTTT
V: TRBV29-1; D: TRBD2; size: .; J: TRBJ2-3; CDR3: CSVDPSGGRADTQYF; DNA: TGCAGCGTTGACCCTAGCGGGGGTAGGGCAGATACGCAGTATTTT
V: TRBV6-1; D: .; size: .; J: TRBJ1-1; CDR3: CASWRRMNTEAFF; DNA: TGTGCCAGCTGGCGGAGAATGAACACTGAAGCTTTCTTT
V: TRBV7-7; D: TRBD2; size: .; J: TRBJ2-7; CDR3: CASSPGGSYEQYF; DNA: TGTGCCAGCAGCCCGGGGGGATCCTACGAGCAGTACTTC
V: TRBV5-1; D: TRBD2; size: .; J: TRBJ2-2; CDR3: CASSFVAGGNTGELFF; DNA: TGCGCCAGCAGCTTCGTAGCGGGGGGCAACACCGGGGAGCTGTTTTTT
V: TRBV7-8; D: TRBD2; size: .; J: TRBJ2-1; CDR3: CASSLGGLAGYEQFF; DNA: TGTGCCAGCAGCTTAGGGGGTCTAGCGGGGTATGAGCAGTTCTTC
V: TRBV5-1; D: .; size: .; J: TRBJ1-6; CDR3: CASSLAGQGNNSPLHF; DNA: TGCGCCAGCAGCTTGGCTGGGCAGGGTAACAATTCACCCCTCCACTTT
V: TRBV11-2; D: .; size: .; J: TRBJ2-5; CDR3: CASSFGTGETQYF; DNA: TGTGCCAGCAGCTTTGGGACTGGGGAGACCCAGTACTTC
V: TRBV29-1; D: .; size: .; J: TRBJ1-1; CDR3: CSGGQMNTEAFF; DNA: TGCAGCGGAGGACAGATGAACACTGAAGCTTTCTTT
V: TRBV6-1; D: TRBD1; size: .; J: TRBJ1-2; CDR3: CASSATGGAIYGYTF; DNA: TGTGCCAGCAGTGCCACAGGGGGCGCAATCTATGGCTACACCTTC
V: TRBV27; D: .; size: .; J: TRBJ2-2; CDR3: CASSLVPNTGELFF; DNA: TGTGCCAGCAGTTTAGTCCCAAACACCGGGGAGCTGTTTTTT
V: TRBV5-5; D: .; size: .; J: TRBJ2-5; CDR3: CASSLAGGDRDGETQYF; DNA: TGTGCCAGCAGCTTGGCCGGGGGGGACAGAGATGGAGAGACCCAGTACTTC
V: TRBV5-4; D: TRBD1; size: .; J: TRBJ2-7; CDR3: CASSPGQAITYEQYF; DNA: TGTGCCAGCAGCCCAGGACAGGCCATTACCTACGAGCAGTACTTC
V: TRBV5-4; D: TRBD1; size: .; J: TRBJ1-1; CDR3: CASSSDREKRAFF; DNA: TGTGCCAGCAGCTCGGACAGGGAAAAGCGAGCTTTCTTT
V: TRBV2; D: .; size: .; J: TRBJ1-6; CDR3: CASSENRNNSPLHF; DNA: TGTGCCAGCAGTGAGAACAGAAATAATTCACCCCTCCACTTT
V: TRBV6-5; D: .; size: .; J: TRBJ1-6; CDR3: CASTSGHHYNSPLHF; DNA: TGTGCCAGCACCTCCGGACACCACTATAATTCACCCCTCCACTTT
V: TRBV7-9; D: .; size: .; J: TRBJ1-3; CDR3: CASGTGNAGNTIYF; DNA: TGTGCCAGCGGCACCGGGAACGCTGGAAACACCATATATTTT
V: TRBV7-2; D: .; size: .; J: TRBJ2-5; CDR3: CASSLSLSSGLTQYF; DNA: TGTGCCAGCAGCTTAAGTCTATCCTCGGGGTTGACCCAGTACTTC
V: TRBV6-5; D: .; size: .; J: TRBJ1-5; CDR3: CASSRTINQPQHF; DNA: TGTGCCAGCTCCCGGACTATCAATCAGCCCCAGCATTTT
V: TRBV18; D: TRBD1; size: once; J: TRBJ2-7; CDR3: CASSPRQGVQYF; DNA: TGTGCCAGCTCACCAAGACAGGGAGTGCAGTACTTC
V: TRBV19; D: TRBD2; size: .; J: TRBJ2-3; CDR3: CASRASGGAGQYF; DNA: TGTGCCAGTAGGGCTAGCGGGGGGGCAGGGCAGTATTTT
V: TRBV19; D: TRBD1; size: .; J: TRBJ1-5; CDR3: CASSILRQGEPQHF; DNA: TGTGCCAGTAGTATCCTAAGACAGGGTGAGCCCCAGCATTTT